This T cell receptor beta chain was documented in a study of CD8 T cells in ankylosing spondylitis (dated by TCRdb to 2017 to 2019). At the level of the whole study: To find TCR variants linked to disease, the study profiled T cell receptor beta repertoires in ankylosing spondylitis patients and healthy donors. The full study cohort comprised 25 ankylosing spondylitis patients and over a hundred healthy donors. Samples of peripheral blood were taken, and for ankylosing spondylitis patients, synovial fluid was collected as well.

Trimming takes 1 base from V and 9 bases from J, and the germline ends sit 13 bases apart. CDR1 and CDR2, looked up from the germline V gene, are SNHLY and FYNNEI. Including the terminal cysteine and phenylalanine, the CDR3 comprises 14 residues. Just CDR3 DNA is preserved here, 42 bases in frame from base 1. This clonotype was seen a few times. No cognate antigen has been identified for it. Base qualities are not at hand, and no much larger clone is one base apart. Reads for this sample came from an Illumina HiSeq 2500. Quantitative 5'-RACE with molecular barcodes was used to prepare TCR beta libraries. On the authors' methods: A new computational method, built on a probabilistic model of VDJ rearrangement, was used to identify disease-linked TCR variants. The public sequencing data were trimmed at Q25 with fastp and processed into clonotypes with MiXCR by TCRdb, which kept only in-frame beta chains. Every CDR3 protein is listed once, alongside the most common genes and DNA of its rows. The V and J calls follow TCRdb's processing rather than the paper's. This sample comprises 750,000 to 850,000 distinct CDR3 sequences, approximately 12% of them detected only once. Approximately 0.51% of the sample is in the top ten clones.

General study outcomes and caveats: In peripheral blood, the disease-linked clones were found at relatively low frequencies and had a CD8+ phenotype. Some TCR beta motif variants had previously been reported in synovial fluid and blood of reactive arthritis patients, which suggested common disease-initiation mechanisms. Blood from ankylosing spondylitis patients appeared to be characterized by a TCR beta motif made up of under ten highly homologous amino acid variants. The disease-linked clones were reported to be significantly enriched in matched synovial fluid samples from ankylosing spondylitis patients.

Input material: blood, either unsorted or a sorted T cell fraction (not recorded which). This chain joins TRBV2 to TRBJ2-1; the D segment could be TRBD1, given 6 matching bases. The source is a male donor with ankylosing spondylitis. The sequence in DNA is TGTGCCAGCAGTGAAGGGGCAGGGGCGGCTGAGCAGTTCTTC. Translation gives CASSEGAGAAEQFF.